This entry lists 29 T cell receptor beta chains sequenced from one sample in a study of OX40 agonist ivuxolimab in advanced cancers. Sequencing was performed with immunoSEQ multiplex PCR; in TCRdb, only in-frame clones are kept and a portion is missing. The table shows approximately 22,000 clones, with 85% occurring only once. The specimen was CD4+ or CD8+ T cells sorted from blood, collected in a trial of the OX40 agonist ivuxolimab. These receptor sequences come from an adult with an advanced solid tumor such as melanoma, head and neck, liver or kidney cancer.

In DNA form, the CDR3 reads TGTGCCAGCAGTTTAACAAGCACAGATACGCAGTATTTT. This translates into CASSLTSTDTQYF. The J gene is TRBJ2-3, the V gene TRBV28, with unresolved D. There are 13 residues in the CDR3. In germline, CDR1 is MDHEN, CDR2 SYDVKM. Trimming stripped 2 bases from V and 0 bases from J, with 3 bases between.

The CDR3 region is CASSQGSGNDSPLHF. DNA for the CDR3: TGTGCCAGCAGCCAAGGGTCAGGGAACGATTCACCCCTCCACTTT. V gene TRBV7-6 combines with J gene TRBJ1-6; tentative D call: TRBD1 (5 bases). V dropped 5 bases and J dropped 8 bases, with 16 bases sitting between them. CDR3 size: 15 residues. The V gene's germline CDR1 is SGHVS and CDR2 FNYEAQ.

The chain joins TRBV19 to TRBJ2-2; D is uncertain. The length of the CDR3 is 13 residues. CDR1 is LNHDA and CDR2 is SQIVND in the germline V gene (reference sequence). Trimming took 1 base from V and 10 from J, leaving 10 bases between them. The CDR3 coding sequence is TGTGCCAGTAGTATAGGCGGCCTCAAGGAGCTGTTTTTT. This translates into CASSIGGLKELFF.

The V gene is TRBV14, the J gene TRBJ2-2; D is ambiguous. The CDR3 has 13 residues. V lost 0 bases to trimming and J lost 6 bases, with 5 bases between them. Germline CDR1 is SGHDN and CDR2 is FVKESK. CDR3 DNA: TGTGCCAGCAGCCAAGAACAGCCCGGGGAGCTGTTTTTT. Amino acids: CASSQEQPGELFF.

J is TRBJ1-6 and V is TRBV27; TRBD1 matches at 9 bases. The J segment lost 9 bases and the V segment lost 2 bases, leaving 14 bases of the junction unmatched. This CDR3 region has 18 residues. Germline V lookup: CDR1 MNHEY, CDR2 SMNVEV (reference sequence). This chain's CDR3 is CASSLLPGQGPEGSPLHF. For the CDR3, the DNA is TGTGCCAGCAGTTTACTCCCGGGACAGGGCCCAGAGGGTTCACCCCTCCACTTT.

V is TRBV30 and J is TRBJ1-2, with TRBD1 identical over 10 bases. Germline V CDR1 and CDR2: GTSNPN, SVGIG (reference sequence). The CDR3 spans 17 residues. V trimming: 2 bases; J trimming: 2 bases; junction bases outside the gene matches: 11. CDR3 loop: CAWSRGTGVFKNYGYTF. For the CDR3, the DNA is TGTGCCTGGAGTAGGGGGACAGGGGTTTTCAAAAACTATGGCTACACCTTC.

The chain is built from TRBV11-2 and TRBJ1-2; 9 positions match TRBD1. Germline lookup yields CDR1 SGHAT and CDR2 FQNNGV. The CDR3 runs to 15 residues. Unmatched junction bases numbered 7, after V lost 4 bases and J lost 4 bases. CDR3 in amino acids: CASSSRTGEPYGYTF. The CDR3 DNA reads TGTGCCAGCAGCTCGAGGACAGGGGAGCCCTATGGCTACACCTTC.

Only a few counts were recorded for this clone. The chain has TRBV5-1 and TRBJ2-7, with D perhaps TRBD2 (6 bases). Per the germline V gene, CDR1 is SGHRS and CDR2 is YFSETQ. The CDR3 is 14 amino acids. Trimming cost V 2 bases and J 1 base, with 10 bases left between them. As DNA, the CDR3 is TGCGCCAGCAGCTTAGGACTACTTTCCTACGAGCAGTACTTC. It codes for CASSLGLLSYEQYF.

V gene TRBV7-9 combines with J gene TRBJ2-7; the match to TRBD1 covers 8 bases. Trimming removed 4 bases from V and 12 bases from J; junction bases left unmatched: 8. The CDR3 runs 12 residues. In germline, CDR1 is SEHNR, CDR2 FQNEAQ (reference sequence). The CDR3 loop reads CASSSGQGDLYF. The CDR3 DNA reads TGTGCCAGCAGCTCCGGACAGGGAGATCTGTACTTC.

The chain has TRBV18 and TRBJ1-3; D is uncertain. Trimming stripped 2 bases from V and 2 bases from J, with 4 bases between. This CDR3 is 13 amino acids long. Germline assignment: CDR1 KGHSH and CDR2 LQKENI. The CDR3 sequence: CASSPGAGNTIYF. The CDR3 DNA follows: TGTGCCAGCTCACCAGGCGCTGGAAACACCATATATTTT.

The chain joins TRBV27 to TRBJ1-2, with D unresolved. V gave up 5 bases and J gave up 7 bases, with 20 bases separating them. CDR3 length equals 15 residues. Germline V gene data show CDR1 as MNHEY and CDR2 as SMNVEV (reference sequence). The CDR3 region is CASSPTLPPERGYTF. The DNA of the CDR3 is TGTGCCAGCAGTCCGACGTTGCCACCCGAACGTGGCTACACCTTC.

The chain has TRBV4-1 and TRBJ2-5; D unclear. The J call may be incorrect, as the DNA end agrees better with TRBJ2-7. The CDR3 runs 12 residues. Looked up from germline, CDR1 is MGHRA and CDR2 is YSYEKL. CDR3 region: CASSSSSYEQYF. The CDR3 DNA is TGCGCCAGCAGTTCTAGCTCCTACGAGCAGTACTTC.

A single count supports this clone. The V call is TRBV7-8, the J call TRBJ2-3; 9 nucleotides line up with TRBD2. Germline V gene data show CDR1 as SGHVS and CDR2 as FQNEAQ. This CDR3 region has 15 residues. V lost 1 base and J lost 2; bases outside the gene matches: 1. CDR3 in DNA: TGTGCCAGCAGCTTAGAGCGGGGGGCCACAGATACGCAGTATTTT. Encoded protein: CASSLERGATDTQYF.

This chain uses TRBV6-6 with TRBJ2-2; D unresolved. The germline V gene encodes CDR1 MNHNY and CDR2 SVGAGI (reference sequence). CDR3 length: 15 residues. Trimming removed 1 base from V and 0 bases from J, with 6 bases in between. The CDR3 DNA reads TGTGCCAGCAGTTACTTCGACACGAACACCGGGGAGCTGTTTTTT. Its translation is CASSYFDTNTGELFF.

The gene calls are TRBV4-2 and TRBJ1-3; D is unclear. Looked up from germline, CDR1 is LGHNA and CDR2 is YNFKEQ. The CDR3 consists of 16 residues. Deletions cut 3 bases from V and 1 base from J, with 13 bases between. CDR3 region: CASSHSSGGSGNTIYF. The CDR3 bases are TGTGCCAGCAGCCATTCATCGGGTGGTTCTGGAAACACCATATATTTT.

The rearrangement uses TRBV7-9 and TRBJ2-7; 7 bases are shared with TRBD2. CDR1 is SEHNR and CDR2 is FQNEAQ in the germline V gene (reference sequence). V trimming: 6 bases; J trimming: 0 bases; junction bases outside the gene matches: 14. This CDR3 spans 17 amino acids. CDR3 in DNA: TGTGCCAGCAGTTCGACAGAACTAGCGAGCAGCTCCTACGAGCAGTACTTC. Translated: CASSSTELASSSYEQYF.

J is TRBJ1-2 and V is TRBV7-8, with a weak D call TRBD1 (6 bases). This CDR3 is 15 amino acids long. CDR1 is SGHVS and CDR2 is FQNEAQ in the germline V gene. Trimming removed 5 bases from V and 6 bases from J, with 19 bases in between. The CDR3 DNA reads TGTGCCAGCAGCGGGCGGACAGATCTCCTAAATGGCTACACCTTC. Amino acids: CASSGRTDLLNGYTF. The full variable domain, its missing parts supplied by reference TRBV7-8 and TRBJ1-2, is GAGVSQSPRYKVAKRGQDVALRCDPISGHVSLFWYQQALGQGPEFLTYFQNEAQLDKSGLPSDRFFAERPEGSVSTLKIQRTQQEDSAVYLCASSGRTDLLNGYTFGSGTRLTVV.

The chain has TRBV10-3 and TRBJ2-1; tentative D call: TRBD1 (7 bases). In germline, CDR1 is ENHRY, CDR2 SYGVKD. The CDR3 loop spans 16 amino acids. Trimming shortened V by 3 bases and J by 1 base, and 13 bases separated the two germline ends. Here the CDR3 DNA reads TGTGCCATCAGTGATCAGGGGGGCCAATCCTACAATGAGCAGTTCTTC. Amino acid sequence: CAISDQGGQSYNEQFF.

The chain has TRBV18 and TRBJ2-2; 9 nucleotides match TRBD2. Germline trimming cut 5 bases from V and 6 bases from J; bases unmatched to any gene: 13. The CDR3 has 17 amino acids. From germline, CDR1 is KGHSH and CDR2 LQKENI. The CDR3 is CASSSPQAGGDAGELFF. The CDR3 DNA reads as TGTGCCAGCTCATCGCCCCAAGCGGGGGGCGACGCCGGGGAGCTGTTTTTT. Full variable domain (missing parts from reference TRBV18 and TRBJ2-2): NAGVMQNPRHLVRRRGQEARLRCSPMKGHSHVYWYRQLPEEGLKFMVYLQKENIIDESGMPKERFSAEFPKEGPSILRIQQVVRGDSAAYFCASSSPQAGGDAGELFFGEGSRLTVL.

This chain uses TRBV4-1 with TRBJ1-2; unclear D gene. Looked up from germline, CDR1 is MGHRA and CDR2 is YSYEKL. There are 17 residues in the CDR3. Trimming removed 0 bases from V and 4 bases from J, with 18 bases in between. CDR3 coding DNA: TGCGCCAGCAGCCAAGACCTCGGCAGGACTCTCACCTATGGCTACACCTTC. This translates into CASSQDLGRTLTYGYTF.

The rearrangement joins TRBV27 to TRBJ2-3; D not certain. This CDR3 spans 14 amino acids. The V end lost 2 bases, the J end lost 3 bases, and 9 bases lay between the germline ends. In germline, CDR1 is MNHEY, CDR2 SMNVEV (reference sequence). The CDR3 loop reads CASSLGQFTDTQYF. Written as DNA, the CDR3 is TGTGCCAGCAGTTTAGGCCAGTTTACAGATACGCAGTATTTT.

This clone was seen more than once but under ten times. This chain connects TRBV28 to TRBJ1-6, with TRBD1 matching 9 bases. After removal of 4 bases from V and 10 bases from J, the junction contained 5 bases not matched to a gene. The CDR3 runs to 14 residues. The germline CDR1 and CDR2 sequences are MDHEN and SYDVKM. CDR3 loop: CASSWGQGGSPLHF. The CDR3 DNA sequence: TGTGCCAGCAGTTGGGGACAGGGTGGGTCACCCCTCCACTTT.

Note on this clone: At one end, the junction sequence differs from germline, possibly due to a read error. V gene TRBV7-3 combines with J gene TRBJ2-7; the D gene is possibly TRBD2 (6 bases). CDR1 is SGHTA, CDR2 FQGTGA, per germline. The CDR3 covers 13 residues. CDR3 in DNA: TGTGCCGGCAGCTTAATTGCAGGGAGGGAGCAGTACTTC. This translates into CAGSLIAGREQYF. The full variable domain, completed using reference TRBV7-3 and TRBJ2-7, is GAGVSQTPSNKVTEKGKYVELRCDPISGHTALYWYRQSLGQGPEFLIYFQGTGAADDSGLPNDRFFAVRPEGSVSTLKIQRTERGDSAVYLCAGSLIAGREQYFGPGTRLTVT.

The chain employs TRBV15 and TRBJ2-1, with TRBD1 as a possible D gene (6 bases). CDR1 and CDR2 (germline): LNHNV, YYDKDF (reference sequence). Trimming removed 3 bases from V and 4 bases from J, with 13 bases in between. This CDR3 has 15 amino acids. The CDR3 DNA follows: TGTGCCACCAGCAGGGAAACAGGGACGTACAATGAGCAGTTCTTC. It codes for CATSRETGTYNEQFF. Variable domain in full (rest from reference TRBV15 and TRBJ2-1): DAMVIQNPRYQVTQFGKPVTLSCSQTLNHNVMYWYQQKSSQAPKLLFHYYDKDFNNEADTPDNFQSRRPNTSFCFLDIRSPGLGDTAMYLCATSRETGTYNEQFFGPGTRLTVL.

V and J are TRBV29-1 and TRBJ2-2; TRBD1 might be the D (7 bases). The CDR3 is 18 amino acids. Germline V gene lookup returns CDR1 SQVTM and CDR2 ANQGSEA. V lost 2 bases to trimming and J lost 3 bases, with 22 bases between them. CDR3 amino acids: CSVETPGGDRSHTGELFF. CDR3 DNA: TGCAGCGTTGAAACTCCAGGAGGGGACAGATCACACACCGGGGAGCTGTTTTTT.

The genes are TRBV7-9 and TRBJ1-5, with D possibly being TRBD1 (5 bases). The V gene lost 1 base and the J gene lost 5 bases, with 12 bases spanning the gap. Germline values: CDR1 SEHNR, CDR2 FQNEAQ (reference sequence). CDR3 length: 15 amino acids. Here the CDR3 reads CASSLVGQGDQPQHF. CDR3 nucleotides: TGTGCCAGCAGCTTAGTCGGTCAGGGCGATCAGCCCCAGCATTTT.

This clone was counted a single time. The rearrangement uses TRBV19 and TRBJ2-5, with D perhaps TRBD1 or TRBD2 (6 bases each). There are 14 residues in the CDR3. Germline V CDR1 and CDR2: LNHDA, SQIVND (reference sequence). V was trimmed by 6 bases and J by 5 bases, leaving 16 bases between them. The CDR3 reads CASRGGGGGETQYF. The DNA of the CDR3 is TGTGCCAGTAGAGGAGGGGGAGGTGGCGAGACCCAGTACTTC.

The chain links TRBV21-1 to TRBJ1-5. TRBV21-1 is a pseudogene. This CDR3 region has 18 residues. In DNA, the CDR3 is TGTGCCAGCAGCAAACCCCTGGGATCGAATCTTCACAATCAGCCCCAGCATTTT. Encoded protein: CASSKPLGSNLHNQPQHF.

The gene calls are TRBV27 and TRBJ2-1; 7 bases map to TRBD2. This CDR3 comprises 15 residues. CDR1 is MNHEY, CDR2 SMNVEV, per germline (reference sequence). Losses at the gene ends were 4 bases for V and 5 bases for J; bases not matched to a gene: 8. The CDR3 DNA follows: TGTGCCAGCAGTTACGGGGGGTTCTCTAACAATGAGCAGTTCTTC. It translates to CASSYGGFSNNEQFF.